The 3 T cell receptor beta chains in this list originate from one sample, sequenced in a study of shared clonotypes between healthy human individuals. Profiling relied on immunoSEQ multiplex PCR, and the TCRdb table lists in-frame clones only, not all of them. The sample lists about half a million clones; roughly 80% were seen once. Sequenced input: PBMCs. The receptors were gathered from a woman aged 35 to 49 in good health. Some clones in this sample may be carry-over from other donors' samples.

Details on this clone: A far bigger clonotype differs at one base, so this is likely a read error. The chain uses TRBV4-1 and TRBJ1-1; no clear D gene. This CDR3 has 16 amino acids. Trimming removed 0 bases from V and 0 bases from J, with 11 bases in between. Germline V gives CDR1 MGHRA, CDR2 YSYEKL. The CDR3 bases are TGCGCCAGCAGCCAAGACGTCCTAACGATGAACACTGAAGCTTTCTTT. Its translation: CASSQDVLTMNTEAFF.

The chain uses TRBV10-3 and TRBJ2-7, with D unclear. Germline CDR1 ENHRY, CDR2 SYGVKD. The CDR3 length is 13 residues. Trimming took off 1 base at V and 5 bases at J, with 9 bases between the two ends. DNA for the CDR3: TGTGCCATCAGTGAGTTCTCCAGCAACGAGCAGTACTTC. It is translated as CAISEFSSNEQYF.

This clone appeared many times. The rearrangement uses TRBV18 and TRBJ1-4; D is unresolved. CDR3 length equals 14 residues. The V end was cut by 10 bases, the J end by 0 bases, with 12 bases between. From germline, CDR1 is KGHSH and CDR2 LQKENI. CDR3 coding DNA: TGTGCCACCTCCGACACCGCAACTAATGAAAAACTGTTTTTT. This sequence encodes CATSDTATNEKLFF.